These T cell receptor beta chains were read from a single sample in a study of STAT5B mutations in CD4+ large granular lymphocyte leukemia. Data came from immunoSEQ multiplex PCR; TCRdb stores just in-frame clones and leaves some out. The sample lists about 8,000 clones; roughly 89% were seen once. The sequenced sample consisted of PBMCs. All receptors derive from a woman in her 70s with CD4+ T-cell large granular lymphocyte leukemia. CDR3s leave out the opening cysteine and the closing phenylalanine or tryptophan.

>TRBV12-5|TRBJ2-2
ASGFAGRLIGGITGELF
>TRBV30|TRBJ2-5
AWEFSGGQETQY
>TRBV28|TRBJ1-6
ASALARGQSSYNSPLH
>TRBV4-1|TRBJ2-7
ASSRPGTVTYEQY
>TRBV7-9|TRBJ1-1
ASRSPGRTEAF
>TRBV7-7|TRBJ2-1
ASSKLQGLNEQF
>TRBV19|TRBJ1-5
ATSSGQGMGLGSNQPQH
>TRBV15|TRBJ2-5
ATSIGEKTQY
>TRBV27|TRBJ1-1
ASSSHFVGTEAF
>TRBV10-3|TRBJ1-2
ATEGQLNYGYT
>TRBV10-1|TRBJ2-6
ASSGSPAQSRANVLT
>TRBV7-9|TRBJ1-1
ASSLAGVTEAF
>TRBV5-4|TRBJ2-6
ASSHPLDYSGANVLT
>TRBV30|TRBJ2-3
AWSQDFYTDTQY
>TRBV18|TRBJ2-7
ASSPGTSGAYEQY
>TRBV5-6|TRBJ2-3
ASSTSLLGKGTDTQY
>TRBV19|TRBJ2-5
ASGGWGQETQY
>TRBV6-5|TRBJ2-4
ASSYSGQENIQY
>TRBV7-2|TRBJ2-5
ASSLGGGAETQY
>TRBV6-6|TRBJ1-4
ASSSEPQKLF
>TRBV2|TRBJ1-4
ASRGGTNEKLF
>TRBV13|TRBJ1-1
ASSWDGNTEAF
>TRBV19|TRBJ1-2
ASSWDRGRDGYT
>TRBV10-2|TRBJ1-6
ARVEGSPLH
>TRBV2|TRBJ2-5
ASTRRGTQY
>TRBV5-5|TRBJ1-5
ASSLKAQGSQPQH
>TRBV6-6|TRBJ1-2
ASSYGGQGPNYGYT
>TRBV7-2|TRBJ1-2
ASREGEKGGYT
>TRBV7-2|TRBJ1-1
ASNLLGGNTEAF
>TRBV11-1|TRBJ2-1
ASSLGLAENNEQF
>TRBV30|TRBJ1-4
AWSVGSQPLGGRLF
>TRBV5-1|TRBJ2-1
ASSLLAGEQF
>TRBV27|TRBJ1-2
ASSFAGSLGSYGYT
>TRBV2|TRBJ1-3
ASIWDPRSGNTIY
>TRBV9|-
ASSVAPAGGSEQY
>TRBV5-4|-
ASSLAPANLVNEQY
>TRBV2|TRBJ2-5
ASSDRAGGGETQY
>TRBV2|TRBJ1-5
ASSGQVAGEAQH
>TRBV7-3|TRBJ1-5
ASRPETGTNQPQH
>TRBV6-6|TRBJ1-4
ASSDRENEKLF
>TRBV10-3|TRBJ1-1
AITVGTWNTEAF
>TRBV2|TRBJ1-5
ASSGQGASRYSNQPQH
>TRBV19|TRBJ1-5
ASSISRNPNQPQH
>TRBV5-4|TRBJ2-7
ASSQRQGYEQY
>TRBV6-6|TRBJ2-2
ASSYSGRDGELF
>TRBV5-6|TRBJ1-5
ASKSSGAGNQPQH
>TRBV4-1|TRBJ1-6
ASSQPDRVGSPLH
>TRBV18|TRBJ1-2
ASSLDRSNYGYT
>TRBV7-2|TRBJ1-2
ASSLGQGNTYGYT
>TRBV11-3|TRBJ2-2
ASSAQETNTGELF